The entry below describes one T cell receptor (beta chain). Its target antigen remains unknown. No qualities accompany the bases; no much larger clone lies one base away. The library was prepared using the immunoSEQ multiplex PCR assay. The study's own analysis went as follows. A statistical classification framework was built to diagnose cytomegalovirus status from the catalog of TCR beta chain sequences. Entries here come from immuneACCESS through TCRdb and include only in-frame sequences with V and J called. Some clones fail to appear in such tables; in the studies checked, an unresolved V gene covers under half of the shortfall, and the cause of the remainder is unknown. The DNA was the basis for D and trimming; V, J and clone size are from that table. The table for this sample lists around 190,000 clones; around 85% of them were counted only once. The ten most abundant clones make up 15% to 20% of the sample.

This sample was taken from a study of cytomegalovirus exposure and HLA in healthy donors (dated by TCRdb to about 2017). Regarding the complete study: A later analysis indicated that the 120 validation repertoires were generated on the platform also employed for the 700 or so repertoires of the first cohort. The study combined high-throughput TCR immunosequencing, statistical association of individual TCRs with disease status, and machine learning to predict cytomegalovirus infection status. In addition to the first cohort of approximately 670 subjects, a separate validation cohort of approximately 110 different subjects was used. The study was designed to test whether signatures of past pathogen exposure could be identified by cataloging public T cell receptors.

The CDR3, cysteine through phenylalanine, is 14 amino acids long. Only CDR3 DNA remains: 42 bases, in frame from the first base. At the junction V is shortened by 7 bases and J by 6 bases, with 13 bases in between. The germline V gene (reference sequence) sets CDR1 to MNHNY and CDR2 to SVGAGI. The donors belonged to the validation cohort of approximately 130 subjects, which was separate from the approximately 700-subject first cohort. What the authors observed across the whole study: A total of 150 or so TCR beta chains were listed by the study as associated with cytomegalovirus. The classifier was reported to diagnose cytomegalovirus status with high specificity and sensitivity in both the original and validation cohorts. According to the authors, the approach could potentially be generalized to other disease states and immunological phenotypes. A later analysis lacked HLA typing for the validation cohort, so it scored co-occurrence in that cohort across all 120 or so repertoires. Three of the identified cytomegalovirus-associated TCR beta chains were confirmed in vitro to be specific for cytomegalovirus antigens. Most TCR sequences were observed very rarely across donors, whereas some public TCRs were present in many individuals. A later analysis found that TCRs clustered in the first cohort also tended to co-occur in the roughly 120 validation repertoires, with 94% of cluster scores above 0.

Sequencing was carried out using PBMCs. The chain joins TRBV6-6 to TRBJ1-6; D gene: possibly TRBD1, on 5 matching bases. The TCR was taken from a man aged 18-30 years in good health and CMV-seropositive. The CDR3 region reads CASKNQGFNSPLHF. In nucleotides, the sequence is TGTGCCAGCAAAAATCAGGGTTTTAATTCACCCCTCCACTTT.